The clone carrying this T cell receptor (beta chain) was detected only a few times. The target antigen is unknown. Clones were read by immunoSEQ multiplex PCR, and TCRdb kept only the in-frame ones, dropping some. The sample lists over 55,000 clones, around 83% occurring once. This sample is drawn from a study of OX40 agonist ivuxolimab in advanced cancers. Study-wide context: Antecedent anti-PD-1, anti-PD-L1 or anti-CTLA-4 therapy was permissible, with about 40% having received some. Broader study findings: Mean expanded clone counts were higher in CD8+ than CD4+ T cells.

Germline-derived CDR1 and CDR2 are LNHDA and SQIVND (reference sequence). The CDR3 covers 12 residues. The germline V and J ends were trimmed by 8 bases and 1 base, with 8 bases remaining between them. Material: CD4+ or CD8+ T cells sorted from blood, obtained in a trial of the OX40 agonist ivuxolimab. The source of this sequence is an adult with an advanced solid tumor such as melanoma, head and neck, liver or kidney cancer. The chain links TRBV19 to TRBJ1-1, with D hard to call. CDR3 in DNA: TGTGCCAGTTCGCAGCGGAACACTGAAGCTTTCTTT. This encodes CASSQRNTEAFF.